Sequencing of this T cell receptor beta chain was carried out in a study of blood T cell repertoires in COVID-19. In the study overall: Sources were T cells, B-cell-depleted T cells, or PBMCs; the material itself was cDNA or gDNA.

V shed 4 bases and J 4 bases; nucleotides not matched to a gene: 7. This CDR3 region has 17 residues. In germline, CDR1 is KGHSH, CDR2 LQKENI. Here immunoSEQ multiplex PCR was the method, and the copy in TCRdb shows in-frame clones only, minus some. The table has about 320,000 clones, 85% to 90% seen once. The sequenced sample was peripheral blood. The receptor's source is a woman between 25 and 40 years old with COVID-19, enrolled during active disease. The chain combines TRBV18 with TRBJ2-7; 16 bases are a match to TRBD2. The CDR3 protein is CASSRTPGLAGGYEQYF. The CDR3 DNA is TGTGCCAGCTCACGAACACCGGGACTAGCGGGGGGGTACGAGCAGTACTTC. The variable domain in full, with the rest retrieved from reference TRBV18 and TRBJ2-7, is NAGVMQNPRHLVRRRGQEARLRCSPMKGHSHVYWYRQLPEEGLKFMVYLQKENIIDESGMPKERFSAEFPKEGPSILRIQQVVRGDSAAYFCASSRTPGLAGGYEQYFGPGTRLTVT.